Each of the 9 T cell receptor beta chains below was sequenced from the same sample in a study of cytomegalovirus exposure and HLA in healthy donors. It was with 60 Vbeta and 13 Jbeta primers that the PCR ran. Profiled with immunoSEQ multiplex PCR; TCRdb holds only in-frame clones, not every one. The sample shows 85,000 to 130,000 clones, less than 85% of them seen only once. The specimen was PBMCs. The receptors here all came from a man in his sixties in good health and CMV-seronegative.

This chain connects TRBV4-3 to TRBJ1-2; D remains unclear. The V and J ends lost 0 bases and 0 bases respectively, with 11 bases between them. Germline V gives CDR1 LGHNA, CDR2 YSLEER. The CDR3 length is 16 residues. The CDR3 DNA reads as TGCGCCAGCAGCCAAGACGCAAGAGGAGCTAACTATGGCTACACCTTC. Amino acid sequence: CASSQDARGANYGYTF.

This clone was detected once. The J gene is TRBJ2-7, the V gene TRBV7-6; perhaps TRBD2 as D (5 bases). The germline V gene has CDR1 SGHVS and CDR2 FNYEAQ. This CDR3 contains 15 residues. Trimming took 5 bases from V and 5 from J, leaving 19 bases between them. The CDR3 here is CASSPRLNSVHEQYF. DNA for the CDR3: TGTGCCAGCAGCCCAAGACTAAACTCGGTCCACGAGCAGTACTTC.

In DNA, the CDR3 is TGTGCCAGCAGCTTAGGGCAGGGAGGTGGTAATTCACCCCTCCACTTT. This gives the protein CASSLGQGGGNSPLHF. The chain employs TRBV7-8 and TRBJ1-6; TRBD1 might be the D (5 bases). Trimming pared 1 base from V and 6 bases from J, leaving 13 bases between. This CDR3 is built from 16 residues. Germline V CDR1 and CDR2: SGHVS, FQNEAQ.

This chain's CDR3 is CATSKSSPSSGSPREQYV. CDR3 nucleotides: TGTGCCACCTCTAAATCGTCCCCAAGCTCAGGATCGCCCCGGGAGCAGTACGTC. This chain links TRBV15 with TRBJ2-7; no reliable D call. Trimming removed 8 bases at V and 7 bases at J, with 33 bases between. This CDR3 has 18 residues. Looked up from germline, CDR1 is LNHNV and CDR2 is YYDKDF (reference sequence).

The gene calls are TRBV5-1 and TRBJ2-1, with a weak D call TRBD2 (5 bases). V dropped 0 bases and J dropped 2 bases, with 12 bases sitting between them. CDR1 is SGHRS and CDR2 is YFSETQ in the germline V gene. The CDR3 runs to 16 residues. CDR3 residues: CASSLEEGGTYNEQFF. The CDR3 DNA reads as TGCGCCAGCAGCTTGGAGGAAGGAGGCACCTACAATGAGCAGTTCTTC.

The chain combines TRBV6-1 with TRBJ1-2; TRBD1 matches at 9 bases. V was clipped by 2 bases and J by 7 bases; unmatched bases: 2. CDR3 length: 13 residues. The germline gives CDR1 MNHNS, CDR2 SASEGT. The CDR3 region is CASSELDRGGYTF. The CDR3 bases are TGTGCCAGCAGTGAACTGGACAGGGGTGGCTACACCTTC.

This chain links TRBV6-1 with TRBJ1-3; weak D call: TRBD1 (5 bases). The CDR3 runs to 14 residues. Germline V gene data show CDR1 as MNHNS and CDR2 as SASEGT. V shed 8 bases and J shed 0 bases, with 11 bases lying between them. The CDR3 region is CASRGGVSGNTIYF. CDR3 DNA: TGTGCCAGCCGTGGGGGGGTCTCTGGAAACACCATATATTTT.

The V call is TRBV6-6, the J call TRBJ1-5; D gene ambiguous. The CDR3 totals 13 residues. The ends were cut back, 7 bases at V and 4 bases at J, with 11 bases in the middle. CDR1 and CDR2 from the germline V gene are MNHNY and SVGAGI (reference sequence). The CDR3: CASTLAGNQPQHF. CDR3 bases: TGTGCCAGCACTCTGGCGGGGAATCAGCCCCAGCATTTT.

This clone was seen a few times. CDR3 sequence: CASSYSEGAGGTEAFF. The CDR3 DNA reads as TGTGCCAGCAGTTACTCGGAGGGGGCAGGAGGCACTGAAGCTTTCTTT. This rearrangement joins TRBV6-5 to TRBJ1-1, with 7 bases aligning to TRBD1. The V and J ends lost 0 bases and 4 bases, in that order; junction bases with no gene match: 8. Germline CDR1 and CDR2: MNHEY and SVGAGI. The CDR3 extends over 16 amino acids.